This T cell receptor (beta chain) was documented in a study of beta chain features in type 1 diabetes. Study findings and constraints: People with Type 1 diabetes carried modestly yet significantly shorter TCRB CDR3s in all four CD4+ subsets.

CD4+ naive, central memory, regulatory and stem cell-like memory cells were sorted via CD45RO/CCR7/CD25/CD127/CD95/CD27. Sorted populations all exceeded 95% purity. About this clone itself: Its specificity is not known.

All of the isolated RNA was reverse transcribed, so expressed TCRB transcripts were sequenced. Here immunoSEQ multiplex PCR was the method, and the copy in TCRdb shows in-frame clones only, minus some. The sample contains 250,000 to 300,000 clones, around 7.3% of which appear only once. Germline loops: CDR1 SGHNT, CDR2 YENEEA. V lost 5 bases and J lost 6; bases outside the gene matches: 5. The CDR3 contains 13 residues. V usage is TRBV11-3 and J usage is TRBJ2-7; 9 nucleotides align to TRBD1. Sequencing used central memory CD4+ T cells from blood. The origin of this receptor is a woman younger than 30 in good health. DNA for the CDR3: TGTGCCAGCAGCCGGGACAGGGACGGCGAGCAGTACTTC. Translating gives CASSRDRDGEQYF.